This T cell receptor beta chain was sequenced during a study of vaccination and CD4 T cells after COVID-19. Treatment described: approximately nine-day PBMC culture with coronavirus spike peptide pools or control peptides (ViraFEST assay). Expanded clonotypes were found by TCR sequencing after peptide-pool stimulation (ViraFEST). CD4+ T cells that had been cultured provided DNA sequenced with the Oncomine TCR Beta short-read assay. TCRdb recomputed calls from the PCR reads with MiXCR, one row per CDR3 protein. Altogether about 3,000 distinct CDR3 sequences are present, roughly two fifths being singletons, with the ten largest covering roughly a third. J was trimmed by 10 bases and V by 0 bases; bases with no gene match: 17. This CDR3 is 17 amino acids long. Germline V CDR1 and CDR2: MNHEY, SMNVEV (reference sequence). This clonotype has a handful of counts. The antigen remains undetermined.

The V call is TRBV27, the J call TRBJ1-1; 7 nucleotides line up with TRBD1. The sample was CD4+ T cells from blood, cultured in vitro. The sequence derives from a human donor who had recovered from COVID-19. The CDR3 protein is CASSLSRAPTGRYVAFF. DNA for the CDR3: TGTGCCAGCAGTTTATCGCGGGCCCCGACAGGGAGATACGTAGCTTTCTTT.